This TCR beta chain is from a study of blood T cell repertoires in COVID-19. Study as a whole: Sites across the United States, Italy and Spain contributed samples from acute and convalescent COVID-19. Sources were T cells, B-cell-depleted T cells, or PBMCs; the material itself was cDNA or gDNA.

Source study methods: Amplifying reference gene primers gave estimates of nucleated cell counts. Generated by immunoSEQ multiplex PCR, the TCRdb table keeps only in-frame clones and is missing some. V and J calls and clone size follow that table, whereas D and trimming were derived from the DNA. The sample lists approximately 50,000 clones, around 86% occurring once. The sample was peripheral blood. The receptor was derived from a human donor in a cohort sampled during active COVID-19.

This CDR3 reads CASSFSPYEQYF. As DNA, the CDR3 is TGTGCCAGCAGTTTCTCCCCTTACGAGCAGTACTTC. This chain uses TRBV28 with TRBJ2-7; D not certain. The CDR3 is 12 amino acids. Trimming cost V 3 bases and J 4 bases, with 7 bases left between them. Germline CDR1 is MDHEN and CDR2 is SYDVKM.